These 22 T cell receptor beta chains were all obtained from the same sample, sequenced in a study of T-cell reconstitution after alpha-beta-depleted transplantation in children. Preparation of the TCRbeta library used unique molecular identifiers. TCRdb reanalysed the PCR reads using MiXCR and keeps one entry per CDR3 protein. The table records over 400,000 distinct CDR3 sequences, about 12% of them present only once. This sample comprised PBMCs from the stem cell graft donor, obtained from the stem cell graft. All receptors come from a human donor who donated a stem cell graft to a child with combined immunodeficiency.

At least ten counts were recorded for this clonotype. The J gene is TRBJ1-5, the V gene TRBV29-1; perhaps TRBD1 as D (6 bases). CDR3 size: 13 residues. Germline lookup yields CDR1 SQVTM and CDR2 ANQGSEA. V gave up 7 bases and J gave up 2 bases, with 12 bases separating them. CDR3 sequence (DNA): TGCAGCGCGACTTCAGGGGGCAATCAGCCCCAGCATTTT. Translated, it gives CSATSGGNQPQHF.

This clonotype appeared many times. This chain links TRBV3-1 with TRBJ2-5; 9 bases match TRBD2. Looked up from germline, CDR1 is LGHDT and CDR2 is YNNKEL (reference sequence). J lost 5 bases, V lost 4 bases, and 5 bases had no gene match. This CDR3 has 14 residues. CDR3 loop: CASSRASGVETQYF. In DNA form, the CDR3 reads TGTGCCAGCAGCCGGGCTAGCGGGGTGGAGACCCAGTACTTC.

In its sample, this clonotype was seen a few times. The V and J genes are TRBV11-2 and TRBJ2-1; 12 bases fit TRBD2. CDR1 is SGHAT and CDR2 is FQNNGV in the germline V gene. The V gene end was trimmed by 8 bases and the J gene end by 4 bases; junction bases not matched to a gene: 3. CDR3 size: 14 residues. CDR3 in amino acids: CASGGLAGYNEQFF. The CDR3 DNA reads as TGTGCCAGCGGCGGACTAGCGGGGTACAATGAGCAGTTCTTC.

The V call is TRBV5-6, the J call TRBJ1-1; D is unresolved. The CDR3 has 14 amino acids. Germline V gene data show CDR1 as SGHDT and CDR2 as YYEEEE. V was pared by 3 bases and J by 0 bases, with 9 bases between. The CDR3 sequence: CASSWNILNTEAFF. The CDR3 bases are TGTGCCAGCAGCTGGAACATTTTGAACACTGAAGCTTTCTTT.

This clonotype turned up a few times. This chain joins TRBV28 and TRBJ2-3, with 7 bases aligning to TRBD1. The CDR3 totals 17 residues. The junction had 12 bases not matched to a gene; V was cut back by 4 bases and J by 2 bases. Per germline, CDR1 MDHEN and CDR2 SYDVKM. The CDR3 nucleotides read TGTGCCAGCAGTTCCTTGATACAGGGGCGAGTCACAGATACGCAGTATTTT. Residues: CASSSLIQGRVTDTQYF.

This sequence joins TRBV3-1 and TRBJ1-3, with 7 nucleotides matching TRBD1. This CDR3 is 16 amino acids long. Germline V CDR1 and CDR2: LGHDT, YNNKEL (reference sequence). V gave up 4 bases and J gave up 9 bases; unmatched junction bases: 15. The CDR3 here is CASSPGGQRYRITIYF. As DNA, the CDR3 is TGTGCCAGCAGCCCAGGGGGACAGCGATACCGAATCACCATATATTTT.

This clonotype was seen a handful of times. The chain employs TRBV5-1 and TRBJ1-2; TRBD1 aligns across 9 bases. Germline V lookup: CDR1 SGHRS, CDR2 YFSETQ. The V gene end was trimmed by 2 bases and the J gene end by 3 bases; junction bases not matched to a gene: 5. The CDR3 totals 15 residues. DNA for the CDR3: TGCGCCAGCAGCTTTGGGACAGGGTATGACTATGGCTACACCTTC. Protein sequence: CASSFGTGYDYGYTF.

The chain is built from TRBV11-2 and TRBJ2-2; 8 bases align to TRBD2. Germline CDR1 reads SGHAT; CDR2 reads FQNNGV. The CDR3 is 16 amino acids. V was clipped by 3 bases and J by 0 bases; unmatched bases: 3. The CDR3 DNA reads TGTGCCAGCAGCTTTTCGGGACTAGCGAACACCGGGGAGCTGTTTTTT. Amino acid sequence: CASSFSGLANTGELFF. Supplemented by reference TRBV11-2 and TRBJ2-2, the full variable domain reads EAGVAQSPRYKIIEKRQSVAFWCNPISGHATLYWYQQILGQGPKLLIQFQNNGVVDDSQLPKDRFSAERLKGVDSTLKIQPAKLEDSAVYLCASSFSGLANTGELFFGEGSRLTVL.

The table lists this clonotype with a few counts. The chain is built from TRBV5-1 and TRBJ2-7; 11 bases fit TRBD1. Germline lookup yields CDR1 SGHRS and CDR2 YFSETQ. The ends lost 4 bases at V and 2 bases at J; junction bases unmatched: 8. The CDR3 loop spans 16 amino acids. The CDR3 protein is CASSVGQGAVTYEQYF. CDR3 DNA sequence: TGCGCCAGCAGCGTCGGACAGGGGGCCGTCACCTACGAGCAGTACTTC.

This clonotype was detected only a few times. CDR3 region: CSARRGGGQETQYF. CDR3 DNA: TGCAGTGCTCGACGGGGGGGAGGGCAAGAGACCCAGTACTTC. V gene TRBV20-1 combines with J gene TRBJ2-5; 8 bases are a match to TRBD2. This CDR3 is built from 14 residues. J gave up 2 bases and V 5 bases, and 7 bases lay outside the gene matches. Germline CDR1 reads DFQATT; CDR2 reads SNEGSKA (reference sequence).

This clonotype was detected ten times or more. The chain carries TRBV6-5 and TRBJ2-1; 13 nucleotides agree with TRBD2. The CDR3 length is 18 residues. After removal of 4 bases from V and 3 bases from J, the junction contained 9 bases not matched to a gene. Germline CDR1 and CDR2: MNHEY and SVGAGI. The CDR3 spells CASSLPGLAGVRYNEQFF. The CDR3 DNA reads as TGTGCCAGCAGTTTGCCCGGACTAGCGGGAGTTCGCTACAATGAGCAGTTCTTC.

This clonotype has at least ten counts. The chain carries TRBV12-3 or TRBV12-4 and TRBJ2-1, with 12 bases aligning to TRBD2. The CDR3 runs 15 residues. V was clipped by 6 bases and J by 7 bases; unmatched bases: 7. This CDR3 reads CASSTTSGRLNEQFF. In DNA form, the CDR3 reads TGTGCCAGCAGCACCACTAGCGGGAGGCTAAATGAGCAGTTCTTC.

In its sample, this clonotype was seen a few times. The V call is TRBV28, the J call TRBJ1-4, with a weak D call TRBD1 (5 bases). Germline V gene data show CDR1 as MDHEN and CDR2 as SYDVKM. V shed 8 bases and J shed 7 bases, with 23 bases lying between them. There are 16 residues in the CDR3. CDR3 protein: CASPPSGGPRGEKLFF. DNA of the CDR3: TGTGCCAGCCCTCCCTCGGGTGGCCCAAGGGGTGAAAAACTGTTTTTT.

This clonotype came up a few times. J is TRBJ2-1 and V is TRBV9; TRBD2 is a possible D gene (5 bases). The CDR3 is made up of 18 amino acids. Germline loops: CDR1 SGDLS, CDR2 YYNGEE. V was pared by 0 bases and J by 0 bases, with 16 bases between. The DNA for the CDR3 is TGTGCCAGCAGCGTAGGAGTTGGGGAGTTGAGCTCCTACAATGAGCAGTTCTTC. Amino acid sequence: CASSVGVGELSSYNEQFF.

At least ten counts were recorded for this clonotype. The CDR3 DNA sequence: TGTGCCAGCAGCTCATGGACAGTCGGTCCCACTGAAGCTTTCTTT. Amino acids: CASSSWTVGPTEAFF. The chain employs TRBV7-2 and TRBJ1-1; maybe TRBD1 (6 bases). This CDR3 has 15 residues. The germline V and J ends were trimmed by 4 bases and 4 bases, with 16 bases remaining between them. Germline-derived CDR1 and CDR2 are SGHTA and FQGNSA.

This clonotype was found a few times. The CDR3 sequence is CASSQDDGGLNTDTQYF. In DNA form, the CDR3 reads TGCGCCAGCAGCCAAGATGACGGGGGACTTAACACAGATACGCAGTATTTT. The chain has TRBV4-3 and TRBJ2-3; weak D call: TRBD2 (6 bases). Germline CDR1 LGHNA, CDR2 YSLEER. The CDR3 consists of 17 residues. Trimming cost V 0 bases and J 2 bases, with 15 bases left between them.

This chain links TRBV9 with TRBJ2-2; 8 bases match TRBD2. The V gene's germline CDR1 is SGDLS and CDR2 YYNGEE. There are 17 residues in the CDR3. J was trimmed by 5 bases and V by 2 bases; bases with no gene match: 11. The CDR3 reads CASSVKRGPQLTGELFF. CDR3 nucleotide sequence: TGTGCCAGCAGCGTGAAGCGGGGGCCCCAATTAACCGGGGAGCTGTTTTTT.

There are many counts of this clonotype. The chain couples TRBV12-3 or TRBV12-4 to TRBJ2-1; TRBD2 might be the D (5 bases). The CDR3 consists of 20 residues. V shed 5 bases and J shed 3 bases, with 29 bases lying between them. This chain's CDR3 is CASSHPSGSVPFGYYNEQFF. The CDR3 DNA sequence: TGTGCCAGCAGTCACCCATCGGGGAGCGTTCCCTTCGGCTACTACAATGAGCAGTTCTTC.

The table lists this clonotype with many counts. The chain couples TRBV9 to TRBJ2-5; the D gene is possibly TRBD1 (5 bases). CDR1 is SGDLS, CDR2 YYNGEE, per germline. V was cut by 5 bases and J by 2 bases, with 13 bases left in between. This CDR3 comprises 14 residues. The CDR3 reads CASSRRQSQETQYF. CDR3 in DNA: TGTGCCAGCAGTCGAAGACAGTCACAAGAGACCCAGTACTTC.

This clonotype came up a few times. This chain connects TRBV12-3 or TRBV12-4 to TRBJ2-1; a weak D match, TRBD1 (5 bases). The CDR3 runs 15 residues. V dropped 1 base and J dropped 5 bases, with 12 bases sitting between them. As DNA, the CDR3 is TGTGCCAGCAGTTTAGGGGGCCAGCTCCACAATGAGCAGTTCTTC. This gives the protein CASSLGGQLHNEQFF.

This clonotype was picked up many times. This rearrangement joins TRBV12-3 or TRBV12-4 to TRBJ2-3, with 8 bases matching TRBD1. J lost 3 bases, V lost 7 bases, and 12 bases had no gene match. The CDR3 totals 16 residues. CDR3 region: CASTPDRGSGTDTQYF. CDR3 DNA: TGTGCCAGCACTCCAGACAGGGGAAGCGGGACAGATACGCAGTATTTT.

The genes are TRBV7-8 and TRBJ2-7; a weak D match, TRBD1 (6 bases). Germline V gives CDR1 SGHVS, CDR2 FQNEAQ. Trimming stripped 5 bases from V and 5 bases from J, with 19 bases between. CDR3 length: 15 residues. CDR3 amino acids: CASSPRGLALNEQYF. In DNA form, the CDR3 reads TGTGCCAGCAGCCCAAGGGGGTTAGCCCTGAACGAGCAGTACTTC.